A single sample is the source of the 24 T cell receptor beta chains below, sequenced in a study of blood T cell repertoires in COVID-19. The protocol was immunoSEQ multiplex PCR, while the TCRdb copy is restricted to in-frame clones and leaves out a portion. In the table there are approximately 150,000 clones, roughly 80% of which are singletons. The sequenced material came from peripheral blood. The receptor set was obtained from a man aged 50 or older with active or convalescent COVID-19.

The chain uses TRBV15 and TRBJ1-4; 7 bases fit TRBD1. In germline, CDR1 is LNHNV, CDR2 YYDKDF (reference sequence). Trimming at V came to 0 bases and at J to 4 bases, leaving 2 bases not matched to a gene. This CDR3 is built from 15 residues. The CDR3 sequence: CATSRDRGVNEKLFF. CDR3 DNA: TGTGCCACCAGCAGAGACAGGGGGGTTAATGAAAAACTGTTTTTT.

The V and J genes are TRBV24-1 and TRBJ2-3; TRBD2 matches 14 bases. The CDR3 contains 17 residues. Germline CDR1 reads KGHDR; CDR2 reads SFDVKD. The trim removed 3 bases at V and 4 bases at J, leaving 5 bases unmatched. CDR3 DNA: TGTGCCACCAGTGATCCGGGGACTAGCGGGAGTGCAGATACGCAGTATTTT. Protein sequence: CATSDPGTSGSADTQYF.

The chain carries TRBV7-3 and TRBJ1-6; 9 bases align to TRBD1. The CDR3 covers 15 residues. The ends lost 2 bases at V and 7 bases at J; junction bases unmatched: 3. Germline CDR1 is SGHTA and CDR2 is FQGTGA. As DNA, the CDR3 is TGTGCCAGCAGCTTATCCGGGACAGGGAATTCACCCCTCCACTTT. It is translated as CASSLSGTGNSPLHF.

This clone was seen once. V gene TRBV7-9 combines with J gene TRBJ2-5; TRBD2 aligns across 12 bases. In germline, CDR1 is SEHNR, CDR2 FQNEAQ (reference sequence). The CDR3 covers 16 residues. The trim removed 6 bases at V and 4 bases at J, leaving 9 bases unmatched. This CDR3 reads CASSMGLAGSGETQYF. The CDR3 nucleotides read TGTGCCAGCAGTATGGGACTAGCGGGTTCAGGAGAGACCCAGTACTTC.

V usage is TRBV24-1 and J usage is TRBJ1-2; possibly TRBD1 for D (5 bases). Germline CDR1 KGHDR, CDR2 SFDVKD. Trimming took 2 bases from V and 4 from J, leaving 16 bases between them. CDR3 length: 16 residues. The CDR3 here is CATSDSVGVDGYGYTF. DNA of the CDR3: TGTGCCACCAGTGATTCGGTAGGGGTGGATGGCTATGGCTACACCTTC.

This chain joins TRBV14 and TRBJ2-7, with 12 bases identical to TRBD2. Trimming took 1 base from V and 7 from J; bases not matched to a gene: 5. The CDR3 is made up of 15 amino acids. The germline V gene has CDR1 SGHDN and CDR2 FVKESK. The CDR3 loop reads CASSQGLAGAWEQYF. CDR3 coding DNA: TGTGCCAGCAGCCAAGGACTAGCGGGAGCTTGGGAGCAGTACTTC.

The rearrangement links TRBV2 to TRBJ1-5; the D is unclear. The CDR3 has 14 amino acids. Trimming cost V 3 bases and J 7 bases, with 13 bases left between them. Per the germline V gene, CDR1 is SNHLY and CDR2 is FYNNEI. The DNA for the CDR3 is TGTGCCAGCAGTGAGGTGGCGAGGAGACAGCCCCAGCATTTT. Translated: CASSEVARRQPQHF.

This sequence joins TRBV11-2 and TRBJ2-7; D is perhaps TRBD2 (6 bases). Deletions cut 3 bases from V and 0 bases from J, with 18 bases between. The CDR3 has 17 residues. The germline V gene encodes CDR1 SGHAT and CDR2 FQNNGV. This chain's CDR3 is CASSFTGESRDSYEQYF. Written as DNA, the CDR3 is TGTGCCAGCAGCTTTACGGGGGAGTCCAGGGACTCCTACGAGCAGTACTTC. Supplemented by reference TRBV11-2 and TRBJ2-7, the full variable domain reads EAGVAQSPRYKIIEKRQSVAFWCNPISGHATLYWYQQILGQGPKLLIQFQNNGVVDDSQLPKDRFSAERLKGVDSTLKIQPAKLEDSAVYLCASSFTGESRDSYEQYFGPGTRLTVT.

V is TRBV5-4 and J is TRBJ1-2; D is uncertain. The germline V gene has CDR1 SGHNT and CDR2 YYREEE (reference sequence). Deletions cut 4 bases from V and 1 base from J, with 11 bases between. CDR3 length: 14 amino acids. DNA for the CDR3: TGTGCCAGCAGCCCCATACGTAGTAACTATGGCTACACCTTC. This translates into CASSPIRSNYGYTF.

The chain joins TRBV10-2 to TRBJ2-7; 10 nucleotides line up with TRBD2. The germline gives CDR1 WSHSY, CDR2 SAAADI. Trimming at V came to 3 bases and at J to 0 bases, leaving 11 bases not matched to a gene. This CDR3 region has 18 residues. The CDR3 sequence is CASSDSGTSAFSSYEQYF. CDR3 bases: TGCGCCAGCAGTGATTCCGGGACTAGCGCGTTTAGCTCCTACGAGCAGTACTTC.

The rearrangement links TRBV11-2 to TRBJ2-7, with D possibly TRBD2 on 6 matching bases. The CDR3 has 18 amino acids. CDR1 and CDR2 (germline): SGHAT, FQNNGV. V dropped 4 bases and J dropped 0 bases, with 22 bases sitting between them. The CDR3 is CASSSNVQTATSSYEQYF. In DNA form, the CDR3 reads TGTGCCAGCAGCTCGAACGTACAGACAGCGACTAGCTCCTACGAGCAGTACTTC.

The CDR3 DNA reads as TGCGCCAGCAGCCAAGGTCGGACAGGCCGTAATGAAAAACTGTTTTTT. Protein sequence: CASSQGRTGRNEKLFF. V usage is TRBV4-1 and J usage is TRBJ1-4; the match to TRBD1 covers 7 bases. J lost 4 bases, V lost 1 base, and 6 bases had no gene match. The CDR3 is 16 amino acids. Per the germline V gene, CDR1 is MGHRA and CDR2 is YSYEKL.

This clone was found many times. The rearrangement links TRBV5-6 to TRBJ2-7; weak D call: TRBD2 (5 bases). Trimming took off 4 bases at V and 0 bases at J, with 11 bases between the two ends. Germline loops: CDR1 SGHDT, CDR2 YYEEEE. This CDR3 is built from 14 residues. CDR3 DNA sequence: TGTGCCAGCAGCGCGGGCGCTAGCTCCTACGAGCAGTACTTC. It is translated as CASSAGASSYEQYF.

The chain joins TRBV24-1 to TRBJ2-3, with 11 nucleotides matching TRBD2. This CDR3 region has 16 residues. Per the germline V gene, CDR1 is KGHDR and CDR2 is SFDVKD. J gave up 3 bases and V 3 bases, and 4 bases lay outside the gene matches. As DNA, the CDR3 is TGTGCCACCAGTGATCCGACTAGCGGGATGACAGATACGCAGTATTTT. Protein sequence: CATSDPTSGMTDTQYF.

CDR3 DNA sequence: TGTGCCAGCAGCACCCGAAACTTGGAGCAGTACTTC. Its protein is CASSTRNLEQYF. The chain is built from TRBV7-6 and TRBJ2-7; D uncertain. The V gene's germline CDR1 is SGHVS and CDR2 FNYEAQ. The V end lost 5 bases, the J end lost 7 bases, and 12 bases lay between the germline ends. The CDR3 is 12 residues long.

J is TRBJ2-1 and V is TRBV11-3; TRBD2 agrees at 14 bases. Germline V gene lookup returns CDR1 SGHNT and CDR2 YENEEA. J lost 9 bases, V lost 5 bases, and 6 bases had no gene match. CDR3 length equals 15 residues. The CDR3 protein is CASSPGLAGAGEQFF. Here the CDR3 DNA reads TGTGCCAGCAGCCCGGGACTAGCGGGAGCGGGTGAGCAGTTCTTC.

The V gene is TRBV7-9, the J gene TRBJ2-3; D is unclear. In germline, CDR1 is SEHNR, CDR2 FQNEAQ (reference sequence). The CDR3 has 15 amino acids. The ends were cut back, 0 bases at V and 3 bases at J, with 10 bases in the middle. The CDR3 region has the DNA TGTGCCAGCAGCTTAGCGCAGGTTTCGACAGATACGCAGTATTTT. Its protein is CASSLAQVSTDTQYF.

The rearrangement joins TRBV12-3 or TRBV12-4 to TRBJ2-7; D gene unclear. Trimming left V 7 bases short and J 6 bases short, with 13 bases between. The length of the CDR3 is 12 residues. DNA of the CDR3: TGTGCCAGCACGCTGGGTTCAGGCGAGCAGTACTTC. This translates into CASTLGSGEQYF.

The chain joins TRBV28 to TRBJ2-1; D is perhaps TRBD1 (5 bases). V lost 2 bases, J lost 4 bases, and 12 bases lay in between. This CDR3 spans 15 amino acids. Germline lookup yields CDR1 MDHEN and CDR2 SYDVKM. As DNA, the CDR3 is TGTGCCAGCAGTTTAGTGGGGCAGAGTTACAATGAGCAGTTCTTC. It codes for CASSLVGQSYNEQFF.

The CDR3 loop is CASSLAGTGATRGYGYTF. CDR3 sequence (DNA): TGCGCCAGCAGCTTGGCCGGGACAGGGGCCACAAGGGGCTATGGCTACACCTTC. The V gene is TRBV5-1, the J gene TRBJ1-2; TRBD1 aligns across 10 bases. This CDR3 contains 18 residues. With V trimmed by 0 bases and J by 4 bases, 12 bases remained unmatched. Germline V gene sequence: CDR1 SGHRS, CDR2 YFSETQ.

This rearrangement joins TRBV4-2 to TRBJ1-2, with no clear D. Deletions cut 4 bases from V and 4 bases from J, with 16 bases between. This CDR3 has 15 residues. CDR1 is LGHNA, CDR2 YNFKEQ, per germline. Here the CDR3 DNA reads TGTGCCAGCAGCCTACTCGCGAGTTCTGGCTATGGCTACACCTTC. Translated: CASSLLASSGYGYTF.

CDR3 protein: CASSPSAGGQREQFF. The CDR3, as DNA: TGTGCCAGCAGCCCAAGTGCGGGGGGGCAACGGGAGCAGTTCTTC. V gene TRBV4-2 combines with J gene TRBJ2-1; 9 nucleotides agree with TRBD2. With V trimmed by 4 bases and J by 10 bases, 11 bases remained unmatched. Germline loops: CDR1 LGHNA, CDR2 YNFKEQ. The CDR3 consists of 15 residues.

The chain recombines TRBV7-2 with TRBJ2-3; 10 nucleotides line up with TRBD2. The trim removed 1 base at V and 8 bases at J, leaving 12 bases unmatched. Germline values: CDR1 SGHTA, CDR2 FQGNSA. The CDR3 runs 17 residues. The CDR3 reads CASSLVGSSGSGVTQYF. The CDR3 nucleotides are TGTGCCAGCAGCTTAGTTGGGTCTAGCGGGAGTGGGGTTACGCAGTATTTT.

The chain couples TRBV5-1 to TRBJ1-4, with 7 bases that match TRBD1. V shed 2 bases and J 3 bases; nucleotides not matched to a gene: 4. The CDR3 length is 15 residues. The germline gives CDR1 SGHRS, CDR2 YFSETQ. CDR3 nucleotide sequence: TGCGCCAGCAGCTTCACAGGGGTTGCTAATGAAAAACTGTTTTTT. This translates into CASSFTGVANEKLFF. Based on the CDR3 plus reference TRBV5-1 and TRBJ1-4, the full variable domain is KAGVTQTPRYLIKTRGQQVTLSCSPISGHRSVSWYQQTPGQGLQFLFEYFSETQRNKGNFPGRFSGRQFSNSRSEMNVSTLELGDSALYLCASSFTGVANEKLFFGSGTQLSVL.